This T cell receptor beta chain was recovered during a study of blood T cell repertoires in COVID-19. Study as a whole: Collection of acute and convalescent COVID-19 samples took place in the United States, Italy and Spain. Sources were T cells, B-cell-depleted T cells, or PBMCs; the material itself was cDNA or gDNA.

Germline assignment: CDR1 GTSNPN and CDR2 SVGIG (reference sequence). The V end lost 2 bases, the J end lost 5 bases, and 10 bases lay between the germline ends. The CDR3 loop spans 13 amino acids. In the original workflow: Counts of nucleated cells, estimated from reference gene primer amplification, were obtained. Some clones are missing from TCRdb's copy, which holds only in-frame ones; the method was immunoSEQ multiplex PCR. V, J and clone size are those of that table, while D and trimming were read from the DNA. The repertoire includes 190,000 or so clones, roughly 73% of them detected once, and approximately 3% sits in the top ten.

Input material: peripheral blood. The genes are TRBV30 and TRBJ1-5; D is ambiguous. The receptor was isolated from a woman older than 75 with active or convalescent COVID-19. As DNA, the CDR3 is TGTGCCTGGAGTCGACATCAAGATCAGCCCCAGCATTTT. Encoded protein: CAWSRHQDQPQHF.